The next 4 T cell receptor beta chains were all read from a single sample in a study of cytomegalovirus exposure and HLA in healthy donors. Researchers ran the PCR with 60 Vbeta and 13 Jbeta primers. TCRdb's table, derived via immunoSEQ multiplex PCR, lists solely in-frame clones and lacks some. The table includes around 260,000 clones, about four fifths detected once. Specimen: PBMCs. The receptors stem from a girl aged 2-10 years in good health and CMV-seronegative.

This rearrangement joins TRBV9 to TRBJ1-2, with no clear D. The CDR3 totals 16 residues. The germline CDR1 and CDR2 sequences are SGDLS and YYNGEE. V was cut by 0 bases and J by 4 bases, with 16 bases left in between. The CDR3 spells CASSVESPSGGYGYTF. The CDR3 DNA follows: TGTGCCAGCAGCGTAGAGTCCCCCTCCGGCGGCTATGGCTACACCTTC.

CDR3 loop: CASSLGSVGGTEAFF. The CDR3 region has the DNA TGTGCCAGCAGTTTAGGTAGTGTGGGGGGCACTGAAGCTTTCTTT. This chain uses TRBV28 with TRBJ1-1; possible D gene TRBD1, 5 bases. This CDR3 is 15 amino acids long. The germline V gene encodes CDR1 MDHEN and CDR2 SYDVKM. V lost 2 bases, J lost 4 bases, and 14 bases lay in between.

The gene calls are TRBV19 and TRBJ2-7; 7 bases match TRBD1. The ends lost 5 bases at V and 5 bases at J; junction bases unmatched: 6. This CDR3 comprises 13 residues. CDR1 and CDR2 from the germline V gene are LNHDA and SQIVND (reference sequence). The CDR3 region is CASSAAGGNEQYF. Written as DNA, the CDR3 is TGTGCCAGTAGTGCGGCAGGGGGAAACGAGCAGTACTTC.

The J gene is TRBJ2-7, the V gene TRBV4-2; 9 bases map to TRBD2. The germline V gene encodes CDR1 LGHNA and CDR2 YNFKEQ. The CDR3 contains 15 residues. Unmatched junction bases numbered 6, after V lost 2 bases and J lost 4 bases. CDR3 in amino acids: CASSQRLADYYEQYF. CDR3 coding DNA: TGTGCCAGCAGCCAAAGACTAGCGGATTATTACGAGCAGTACTTC.